Sequencing of this T cell receptor (beta chain) was carried out in a study of cytomegalovirus exposure and HLA in healthy donors. The wider study: There were approximately 81 million unique TCRs (from HLA-typed donors) in an early data release.

It was with 60 Vbeta and 13 Jbeta primers that the PCR ran. Only in-frame clones appear in the TCRdb table, and some are missing; sequencing was by immunoSEQ multiplex PCR. The sample contains roughly 190,000 clones, about four fifths of which appear only once. General study findings and limits: Cytomegalovirus status, reportedly, was diagnosed with high specificity and sensitivity by the classifier. In a later analysis, parvovirus B19, influenza, CMV and Epstein-Barr virus appeared linked to several top co-occurrence clusters. Likely technical artifact: a cluster of highly shared sequence variants.

The CDR3 consists of 17 residues. V lost 4 bases to trimming and J lost 0 bases; unmatched junction nucleotides: 4. Concerning this clone itself: Its antigen is unknown.

The sequence derives from a woman aged 45-59 years in good health and CMV-seropositive. Material: PBMCs. This chain joins TRBV23-1 and TRBJ2-6; 9 nucleotides agree with TRBD1. TRBV23-1 is classed as an ORF, of uncertain function. CDR3 coding DNA: TGCGCCAGCAGTCCCGGGACAGGGATCTCTGGGGCCAACGTCCTGACTTTC. Its protein product is CASSPGTGISGANVLTF.